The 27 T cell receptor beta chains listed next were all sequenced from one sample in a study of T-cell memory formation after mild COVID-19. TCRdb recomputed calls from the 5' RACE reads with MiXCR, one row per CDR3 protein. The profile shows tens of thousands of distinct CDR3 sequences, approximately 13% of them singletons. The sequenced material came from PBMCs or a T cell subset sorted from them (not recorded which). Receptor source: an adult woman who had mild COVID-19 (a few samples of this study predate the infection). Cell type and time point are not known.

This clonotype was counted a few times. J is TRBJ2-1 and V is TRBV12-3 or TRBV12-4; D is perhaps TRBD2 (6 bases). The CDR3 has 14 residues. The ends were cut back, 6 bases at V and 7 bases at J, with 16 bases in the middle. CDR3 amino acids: CASSPAGNSNEQFF. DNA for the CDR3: TGTGCCAGCAGCCCTGCGGGAAACTCGAATGAGCAGTTCTTC.

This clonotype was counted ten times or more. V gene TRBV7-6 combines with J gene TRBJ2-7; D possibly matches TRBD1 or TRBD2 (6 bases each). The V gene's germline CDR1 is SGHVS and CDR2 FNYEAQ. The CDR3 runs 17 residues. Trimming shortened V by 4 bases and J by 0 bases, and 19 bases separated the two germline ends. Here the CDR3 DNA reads TGTGCCAGCAGCTCCCCGAGGGGGGATAAAAGCTCCTACGAGCAGTACTTC. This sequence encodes CASSSPRGDKSSYEQYF. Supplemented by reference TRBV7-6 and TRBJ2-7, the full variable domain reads GAGVSQSPRYKVTKRGQDVALRCDPISGHVSLYWYRQALGQGPEFLTYFNYEAQQDKSGLPNDRFSAERPEGSISTLTIQRTEQRDSAMYRCASSSPRGDKSSYEQYFGPGTRLTVT.

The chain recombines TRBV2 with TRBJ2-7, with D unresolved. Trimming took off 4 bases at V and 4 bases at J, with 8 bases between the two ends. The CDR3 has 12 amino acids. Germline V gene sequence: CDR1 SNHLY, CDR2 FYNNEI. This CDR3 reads CASSAGRYEQYF. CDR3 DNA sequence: TGTGCCAGCAGTGCGGGCCGGTACGAGCAGTACTTC.

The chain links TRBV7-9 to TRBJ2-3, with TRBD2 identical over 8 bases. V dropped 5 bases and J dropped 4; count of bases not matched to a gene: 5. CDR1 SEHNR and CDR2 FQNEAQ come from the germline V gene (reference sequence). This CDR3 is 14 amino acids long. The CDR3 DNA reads TGTGCCAGCAGCCCGGGACTAGGAGCAGATACGCAGTATTTT. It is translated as CASSPGLGADTQYF. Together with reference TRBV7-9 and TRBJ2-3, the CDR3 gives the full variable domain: DTGVSQNPRHKITKRGQNVTFRCDPISEHNRLYWYRQTLGQGPEFLTYFQNEAQLEKSRLLSDRFSAERPKGSFSTLEIQRTEQGDSAMYLCASSPGLGADTQYFGPGTRLTVL.

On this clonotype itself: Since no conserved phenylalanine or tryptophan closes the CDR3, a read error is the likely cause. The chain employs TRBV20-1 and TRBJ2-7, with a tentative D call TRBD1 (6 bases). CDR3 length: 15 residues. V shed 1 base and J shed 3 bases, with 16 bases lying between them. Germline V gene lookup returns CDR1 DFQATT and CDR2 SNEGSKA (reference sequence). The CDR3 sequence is CSARATGTPYYEQYL. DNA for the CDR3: TGCAGTGCTAGAGCCACAGGGACCCCCTACTACGAGCAGTACCTC.

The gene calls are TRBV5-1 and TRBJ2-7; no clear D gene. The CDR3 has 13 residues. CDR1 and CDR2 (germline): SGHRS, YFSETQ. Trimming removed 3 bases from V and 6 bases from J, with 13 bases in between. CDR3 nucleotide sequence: TGCGCCAGCAGCTCAAATCTAGAGGTCGAGCAGTACTTC. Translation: CASSSNLEVEQYF. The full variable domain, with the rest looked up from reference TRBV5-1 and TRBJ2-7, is KAGVTQTPRYLIKTRGQQVTLSCSPISGHRSVSWYQQTPGQGLQFLFEYFSETQRNKGNFPGRFSGRQFSNSRSEMNVSTLELGDSALYLCASSSNLEVEQYFGPGTRLTVT.

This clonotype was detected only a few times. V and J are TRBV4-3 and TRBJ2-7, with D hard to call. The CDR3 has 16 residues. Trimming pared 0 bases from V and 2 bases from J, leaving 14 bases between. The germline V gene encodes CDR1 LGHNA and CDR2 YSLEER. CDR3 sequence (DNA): TGCGCCAGCAGCCAAGACCGGGTTGGCCTTACCTACGAGCAGTACTTC. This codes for CASSQDRVGLTYEQYF.

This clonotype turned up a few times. As DNA, the CDR3 is TGTGCCAGCAGCCCGATCAGCGGGGGGGCTAATGAGCAGTACTTC. Translating it yields CASSPISGGANEQYF. The rearrangement joins TRBV4-2 to TRBJ2-7, with TRBD2 matching 10 bases. Germline V gene sequence: CDR1 LGHNA, CDR2 YNFKEQ. This CDR3 region has 15 residues. The trim removed 4 bases at V and 7 bases at J, leaving 10 bases unmatched.

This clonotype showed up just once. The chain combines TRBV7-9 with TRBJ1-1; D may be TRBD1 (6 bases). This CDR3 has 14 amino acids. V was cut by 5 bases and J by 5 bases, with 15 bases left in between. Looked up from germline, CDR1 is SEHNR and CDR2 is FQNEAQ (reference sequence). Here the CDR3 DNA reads TGTGCCAGCAGCCCTGGACAGTGGGGGACTGAAGCTTTCTTT. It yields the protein CASSPGQWGTEAFF.

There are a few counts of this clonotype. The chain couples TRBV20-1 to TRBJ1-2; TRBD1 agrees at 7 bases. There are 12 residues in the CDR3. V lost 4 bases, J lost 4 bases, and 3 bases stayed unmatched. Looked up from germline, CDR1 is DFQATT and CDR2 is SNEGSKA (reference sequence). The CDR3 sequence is CSATGTVYGYTF. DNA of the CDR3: TGCAGTGCTACCGGGACAGTCTATGGCTACACCTTC.

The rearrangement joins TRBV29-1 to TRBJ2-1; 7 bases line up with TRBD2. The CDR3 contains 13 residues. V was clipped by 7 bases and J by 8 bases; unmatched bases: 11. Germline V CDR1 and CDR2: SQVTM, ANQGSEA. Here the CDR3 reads CSAAQLTSYEQFF. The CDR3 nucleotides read TGCAGCGCGGCCCAACTGACTAGCTATGAGCAGTTCTTC.

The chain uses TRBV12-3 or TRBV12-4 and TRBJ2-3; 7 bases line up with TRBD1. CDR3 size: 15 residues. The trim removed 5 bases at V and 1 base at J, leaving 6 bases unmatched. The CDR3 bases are TGTGCCAGCAGTCCCCAGGGGGTGGGCACAGATACGCAGTATTTT. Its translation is CASSPQGVGTDTQYF.

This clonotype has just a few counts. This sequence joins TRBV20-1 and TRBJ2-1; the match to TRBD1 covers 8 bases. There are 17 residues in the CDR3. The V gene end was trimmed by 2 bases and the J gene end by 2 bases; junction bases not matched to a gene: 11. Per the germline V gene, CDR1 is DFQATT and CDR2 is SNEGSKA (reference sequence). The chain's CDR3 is CSARLPSGQGTYNEQFF. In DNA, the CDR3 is TGCAGTGCTAGACTCCCCTCTGGACAGGGCACCTACAATGAGCAGTTCTTC.

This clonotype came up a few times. In nucleotides, the CDR3 is TGTGCCAGCTCGTGTATAGAGGGCGCGAAACCCTCTGGGGCCAACGTCCTGACTTTC. It yields the protein CASSCIEGAKPSGANVLTF. The V gene is TRBV6-9, the J gene TRBJ2-6, with D possibly being TRBD2 (5 bases). V gave up 8 bases and J gave up 0 bases, with 23 bases separating them. This CDR3 region has 19 residues. Germline CDR1 MNHGY, CDR2 SVAAGI.

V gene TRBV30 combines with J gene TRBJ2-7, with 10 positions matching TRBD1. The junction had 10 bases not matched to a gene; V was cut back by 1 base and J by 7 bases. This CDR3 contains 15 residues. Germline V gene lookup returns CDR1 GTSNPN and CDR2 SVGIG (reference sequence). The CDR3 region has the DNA TGTGCCTGGAGTGAAGGGACAGGGGCCTCCTTGGAGCAGTACTTC. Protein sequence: CAWSEGTGASLEQYF.

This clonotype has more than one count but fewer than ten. CDR3 coding DNA: TGTGCCAGCAGCGTAGTCACTGCCCCGTACTATGAGCAGTTCTTC. Amino acid sequence: CASSVVTAPYYEQFF. The chain combines TRBV9 with TRBJ2-1; D unclear. V was trimmed by 0 bases and J by 8 bases, leaving 15 bases between them. From germline, CDR1 is SGDLS and CDR2 YYNGEE. There are 15 residues in the CDR3.

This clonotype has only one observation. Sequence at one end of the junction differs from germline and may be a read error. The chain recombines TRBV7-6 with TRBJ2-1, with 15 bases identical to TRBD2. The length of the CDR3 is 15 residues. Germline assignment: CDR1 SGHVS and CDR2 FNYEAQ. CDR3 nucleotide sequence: TGTGCCAGCAGCGCTGGACTAGCGGGAGGGGGTGAGAAGTTCTTC. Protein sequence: CASSAGLAGGGEKFF.

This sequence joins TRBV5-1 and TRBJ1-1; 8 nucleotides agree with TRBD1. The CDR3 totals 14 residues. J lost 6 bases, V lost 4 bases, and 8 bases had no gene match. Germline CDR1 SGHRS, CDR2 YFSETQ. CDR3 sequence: CASSPWTGSPEAFF. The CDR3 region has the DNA TGCGCCAGCAGCCCCTGGACAGGGAGTCCTGAAGCTTTCTTT. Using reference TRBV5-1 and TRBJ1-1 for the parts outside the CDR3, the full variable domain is KAGVTQTPRYLIKTRGQQVTLSCSPISGHRSVSWYQQTPGQGLQFLFEYFSETQRNKGNFPGRFSGRQFSNSRSEMNVSTLELGDSALYLCASSPWTGSPEAFFGQGTRLTVV.

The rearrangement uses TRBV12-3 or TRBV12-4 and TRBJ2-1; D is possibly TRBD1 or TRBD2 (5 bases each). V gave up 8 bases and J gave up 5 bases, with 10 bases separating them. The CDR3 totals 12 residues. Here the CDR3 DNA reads TGTGCCAGCGCTGGGGACCACAATGAGCAGTTCTTC. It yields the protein CASAGDHNEQFF.

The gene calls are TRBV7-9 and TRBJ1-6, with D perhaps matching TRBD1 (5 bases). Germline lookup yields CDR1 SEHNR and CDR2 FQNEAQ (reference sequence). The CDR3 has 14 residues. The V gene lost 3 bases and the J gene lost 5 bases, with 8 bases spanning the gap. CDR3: CASSFEGNNSPLHF. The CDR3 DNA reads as TGTGCCAGCAGCTTTGAGGGGAATAATTCACCCCTCCACTTT.

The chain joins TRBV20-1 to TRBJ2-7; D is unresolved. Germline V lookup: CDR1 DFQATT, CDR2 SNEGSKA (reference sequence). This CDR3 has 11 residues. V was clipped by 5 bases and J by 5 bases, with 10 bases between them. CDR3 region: CSAPRGNEQYF. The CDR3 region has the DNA TGCAGTGCTCCGCGAGGTAACGAGCAGTACTTC.

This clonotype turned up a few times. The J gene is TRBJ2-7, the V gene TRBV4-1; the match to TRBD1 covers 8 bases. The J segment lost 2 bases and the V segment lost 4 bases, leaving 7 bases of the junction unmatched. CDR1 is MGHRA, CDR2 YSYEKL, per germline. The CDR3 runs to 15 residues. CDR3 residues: CASSRQQGDPYEQYF. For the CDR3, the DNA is TGCGCCAGCAGCCGCCAACAGGGGGACCCCTACGAGCAGTACTTC.

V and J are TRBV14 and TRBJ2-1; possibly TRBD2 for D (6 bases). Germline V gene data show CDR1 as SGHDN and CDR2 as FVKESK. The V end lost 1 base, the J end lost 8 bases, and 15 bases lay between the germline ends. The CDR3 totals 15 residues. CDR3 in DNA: TGTGCCAGCAGCCAAGGGGACTGGGAGTGGGATGAGCAGTTCTTC. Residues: CASSQGDWEWDEQFF.

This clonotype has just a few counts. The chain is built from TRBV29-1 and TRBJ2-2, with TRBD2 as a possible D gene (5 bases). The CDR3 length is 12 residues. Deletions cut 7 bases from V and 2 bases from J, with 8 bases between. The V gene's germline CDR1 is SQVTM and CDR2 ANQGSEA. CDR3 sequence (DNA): TGCAGCGCCGGACTCAACACCGGGGAGCTGTTTTTT. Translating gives CSAGLNTGELFF.

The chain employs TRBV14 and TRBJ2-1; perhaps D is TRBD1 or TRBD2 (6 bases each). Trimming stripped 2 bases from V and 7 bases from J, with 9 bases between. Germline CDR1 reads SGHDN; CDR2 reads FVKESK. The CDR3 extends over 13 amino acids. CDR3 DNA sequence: TGTGCCAGCAGCCAACCGGGGGCGAATGAGCAGTTCTTC. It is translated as CASSQPGANEQFF.

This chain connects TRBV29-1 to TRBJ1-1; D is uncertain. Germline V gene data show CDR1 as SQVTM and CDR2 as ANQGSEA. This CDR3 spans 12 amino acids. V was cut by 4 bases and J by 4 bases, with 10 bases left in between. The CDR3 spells CSVVPLGTEAFF. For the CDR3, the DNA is TGCAGCGTTGTTCCCCTGGGCACTGAAGCTTTCTTT.

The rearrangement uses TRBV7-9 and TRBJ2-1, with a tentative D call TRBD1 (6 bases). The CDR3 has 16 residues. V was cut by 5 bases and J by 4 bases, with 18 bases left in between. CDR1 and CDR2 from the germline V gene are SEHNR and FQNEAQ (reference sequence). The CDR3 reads CASSRVPQGYYNEQFF. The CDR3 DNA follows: TGTGCCAGCAGCCGGGTCCCACAGGGATATTACAATGAGCAGTTCTTC. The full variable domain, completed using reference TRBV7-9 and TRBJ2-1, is DTGVSQNPRHKITKRGQNVTFRCDPISEHNRLYWYRQTLGQGPEFLTYFQNEAQLEKSRLLSDRFSAERPKGSFSTLEIQRTEQGDSAMYLCASSRVPQGYYNEQFFGPGTRLTVL.